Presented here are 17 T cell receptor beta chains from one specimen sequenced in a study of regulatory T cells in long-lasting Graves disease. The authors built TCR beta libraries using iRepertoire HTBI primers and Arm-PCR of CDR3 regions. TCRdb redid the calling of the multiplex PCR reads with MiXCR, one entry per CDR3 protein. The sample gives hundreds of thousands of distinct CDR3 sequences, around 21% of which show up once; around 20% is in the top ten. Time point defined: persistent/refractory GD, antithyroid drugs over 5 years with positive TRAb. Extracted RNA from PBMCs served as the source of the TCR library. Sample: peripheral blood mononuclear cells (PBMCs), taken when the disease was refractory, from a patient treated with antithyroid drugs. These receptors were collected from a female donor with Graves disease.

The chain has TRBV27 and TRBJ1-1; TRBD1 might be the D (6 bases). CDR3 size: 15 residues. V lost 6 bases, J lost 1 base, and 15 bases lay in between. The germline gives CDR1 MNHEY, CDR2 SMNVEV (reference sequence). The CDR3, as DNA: TGTGCCAGCAGGGGGGCCGGGACACAGAACACTGAAGCTTTCTTT. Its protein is CASRGAGTQNTEAFF.

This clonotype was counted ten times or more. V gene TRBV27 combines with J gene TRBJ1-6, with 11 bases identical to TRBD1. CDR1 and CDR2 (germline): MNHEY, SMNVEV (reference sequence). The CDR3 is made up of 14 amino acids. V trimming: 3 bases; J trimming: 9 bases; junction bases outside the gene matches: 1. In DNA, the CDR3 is TGTGCCAGCAGTTTTGGGACAGGGGGTTCACCCCTCCACTTT. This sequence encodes CASSFGTGGSPLHF.

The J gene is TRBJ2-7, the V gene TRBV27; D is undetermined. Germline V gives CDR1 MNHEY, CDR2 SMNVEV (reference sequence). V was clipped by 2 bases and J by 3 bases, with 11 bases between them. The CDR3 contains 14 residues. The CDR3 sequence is CASSLTPPGYEQYF. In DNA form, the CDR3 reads TGTGCCAGCAGTTTAACACCCCCGGGCTACGAGCAGTACTTC.

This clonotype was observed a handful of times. The CDR3 loop is CASSGLRGQRNQPQHF. CDR3 DNA sequence: TGTGCCAGCAGCGGACTACGGGGACAGCGAAATCAGCCCCAGCATTTT. The rearrangement links TRBV6-1 to TRBJ1-5; 7 nucleotides match TRBD1. With V trimmed by 6 bases and J by 4 bases, 12 bases remained unmatched. The V gene's germline CDR1 is MNHNS and CDR2 SASEGT. The CDR3 sequence is 16 residues long.

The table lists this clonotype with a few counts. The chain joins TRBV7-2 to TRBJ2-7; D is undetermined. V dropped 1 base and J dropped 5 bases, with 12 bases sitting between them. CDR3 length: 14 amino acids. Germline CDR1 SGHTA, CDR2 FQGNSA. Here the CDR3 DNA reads TGTGCCAGCAGCTTAGAGGTTTTTGGGGACGAGCAGTACTTC. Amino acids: CASSLEVFGDEQYF.

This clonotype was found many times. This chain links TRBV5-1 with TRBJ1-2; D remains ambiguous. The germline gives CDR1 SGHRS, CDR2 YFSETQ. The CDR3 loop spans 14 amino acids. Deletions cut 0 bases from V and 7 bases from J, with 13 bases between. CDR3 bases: TGCGCCAGCAGCTTGGAAGGGTCCCAAACTGGCTACACCTTC. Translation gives CASSLEGSQTGYTF. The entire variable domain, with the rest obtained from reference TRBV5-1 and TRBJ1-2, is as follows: KAGVTQTPRYLIKTRGQQVTLSCSPISGHRSVSWYQQTPGQGLQFLFEYFSETQRNKGNFPGRFSGRQFSNSRSEMNVSTLELGDSALYLCASSLEGSQTGYTFGSGTRLTVV.

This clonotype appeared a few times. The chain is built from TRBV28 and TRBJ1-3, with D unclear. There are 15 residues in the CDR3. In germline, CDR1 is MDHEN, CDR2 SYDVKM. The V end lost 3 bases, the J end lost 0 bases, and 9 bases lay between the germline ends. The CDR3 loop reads CASSLGFASGNTIYF. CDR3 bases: TGTGCCAGCAGTTTGGGGTTTGCCTCTGGAAACACCATATATTTT. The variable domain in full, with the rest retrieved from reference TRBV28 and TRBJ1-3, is DVKVTQSSRYLVKRTGEKVFLECVQDMDHENMFWYRQDPGLGLRLIYFSYDVKMKEKGDIPEGYSVSREKKERFSLILESASTNQTSMYLCASSLGFASGNTIYFGEGSWLTVV.

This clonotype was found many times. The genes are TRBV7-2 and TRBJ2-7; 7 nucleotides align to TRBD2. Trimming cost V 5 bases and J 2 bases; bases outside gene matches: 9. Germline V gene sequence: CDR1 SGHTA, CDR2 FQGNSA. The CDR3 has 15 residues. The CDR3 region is CASSRLGLPPYEQYF. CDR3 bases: TGTGCCAGCAGCCGCTTGGGACTACCGCCCTACGAGCAGTACTTC.

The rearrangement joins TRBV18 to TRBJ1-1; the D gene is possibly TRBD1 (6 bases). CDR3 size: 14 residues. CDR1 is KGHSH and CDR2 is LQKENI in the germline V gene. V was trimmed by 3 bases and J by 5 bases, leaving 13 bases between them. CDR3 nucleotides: TGTGCCAGCTCACCGGTGGGGGGCACAACTGAAGCTTTCTTT. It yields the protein CASSPVGGTTEAFF.

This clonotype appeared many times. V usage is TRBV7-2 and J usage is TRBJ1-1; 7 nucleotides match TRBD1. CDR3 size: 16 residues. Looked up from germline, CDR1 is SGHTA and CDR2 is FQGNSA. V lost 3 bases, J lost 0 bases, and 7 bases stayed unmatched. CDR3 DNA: TGTGCCAGCAGCTTTCACCCCGGGACAGTGAACACTGAAGCTTTCTTT. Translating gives CASSFHPGTVNTEAFF.

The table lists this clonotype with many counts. CDR3 residues: CASSLSGGGGSPLHF. Written as DNA, the CDR3 is TGTGCCAGCAGCTTGAGTGGGGGAGGGGGATCACCCCTCCACTTT. V and J are TRBV7-2 and TRBJ1-6; D perhaps matches TRBD1 (6 bases). Trimming removed 3 bases at V and 10 bases at J, with 16 bases between. The CDR3 extends over 15 amino acids. In germline, CDR1 is SGHTA, CDR2 FQGNSA. The variable domain in full, completed from reference TRBV7-2 and TRBJ1-6, reads GAGVSQSPSNKVTEKGKDVELRCDPISGHTALYWYRQSLGQGLEFLIYFQGNSAPDKSGLPSDRFSAERTGGSVSTLTIQRTQQEDSAVYLCASSLSGGGGSPLHFGNGTRLTVT.

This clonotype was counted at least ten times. The CDR3 region is CASSLEAAPNEKLFF. In DNA, the CDR3 is TGTGCCAGCAGTCTAGAGGCCGCACCAAATGAAAAACTGTTTTTT. The chain joins TRBV28 to TRBJ1-4; D unclear. In germline, CDR1 is MDHEN, CDR2 SYDVKM. V was cut by 5 bases and J by 5 bases, with 15 bases left in between. This CDR3 has 15 residues.

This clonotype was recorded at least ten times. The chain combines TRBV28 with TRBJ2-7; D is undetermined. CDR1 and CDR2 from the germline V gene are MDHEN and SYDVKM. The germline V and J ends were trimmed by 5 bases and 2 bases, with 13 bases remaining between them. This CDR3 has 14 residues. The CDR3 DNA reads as TGTGCCAGCAGTCCCGCATCTGGGGCCTACGAGCAGTACTTC. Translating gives CASSPASGAYEQYF.

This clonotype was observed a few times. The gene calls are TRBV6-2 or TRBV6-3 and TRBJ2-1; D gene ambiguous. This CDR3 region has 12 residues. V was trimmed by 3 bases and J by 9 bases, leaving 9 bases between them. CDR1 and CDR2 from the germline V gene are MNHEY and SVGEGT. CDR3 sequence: CASSYLGFEQFF. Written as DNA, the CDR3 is TGTGCCAGCAGTTATCTGGGGTTTGAGCAGTTCTTC.

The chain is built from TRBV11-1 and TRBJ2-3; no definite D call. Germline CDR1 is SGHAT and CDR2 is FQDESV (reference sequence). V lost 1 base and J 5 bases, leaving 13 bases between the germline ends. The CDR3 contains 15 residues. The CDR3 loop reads CASSLGGRLGDTQYF. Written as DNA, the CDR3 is TGTGCCAGCAGCTTAGGAGGCCGTCTTGGAGATACGCAGTATTTT.

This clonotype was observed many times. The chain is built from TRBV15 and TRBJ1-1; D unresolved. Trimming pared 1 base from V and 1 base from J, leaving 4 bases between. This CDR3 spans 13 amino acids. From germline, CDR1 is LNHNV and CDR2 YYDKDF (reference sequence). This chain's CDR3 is CATSRVSNTEAFF. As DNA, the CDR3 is TGTGCCACCAGCAGAGTATCGAACACTGAAGCTTTCTTT.

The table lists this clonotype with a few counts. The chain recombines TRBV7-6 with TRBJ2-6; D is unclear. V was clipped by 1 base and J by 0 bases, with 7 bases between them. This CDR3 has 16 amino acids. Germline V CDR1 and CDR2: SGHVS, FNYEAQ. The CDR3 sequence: CASSLGAASGANVLTF. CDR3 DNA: TGTGCCAGCAGCTTAGGGGCAGCCTCTGGGGCCAACGTCCTGACTTTC.